The 26 T cell receptor beta chains presented below share a single source sample, sequenced in a study of CD8+CD57+ T cells in acquired aplastic anemia. Genomic DNA acted as the template from which TCR beta VDJ combination and CDR3 sequence profiling were carried out. In TCRdb, the reads were re-called with MiXCR into one record per CDR3 protein. This table holds more than 150,000 distinct CDR3 sequences, 64% found once. Specimen: sorted CD4+, CD8+, or CD8+CD57+ T cells (not recorded which) from PBMCs. The receptor set was obtained from a human donor with severe aplastic anemia or a healthy control (not recorded which).

The chain carries TRBV24-1 and TRBJ2-1, with 10 bases aligning to TRBD1. J lost 4 bases, V lost 6 bases, and 8 bases had no gene match. The germline V gene has CDR1 KGHDR and CDR2 SFDVKD. This CDR3 has 16 amino acids. CDR3 loop: CATSSGQGVHYNEQFF. CDR3 bases: TGTGCCACCAGTTCTGGACAGGGGGTCCATTACAATGAGCAGTTCTTC.

The gene calls are TRBV7-8 and TRBJ2-3; either TRBD1 or TRBD2 may supply D (5 bases each). Trimming cost V 5 bases and J 8 bases, with 14 bases left between them. Germline values: CDR1 SGHVS, CDR2 FQNEAQ. This CDR3 spans 13 amino acids. For the CDR3, the DNA is TGTGCCAGCAGCCCTAGAGGGACGGGTACGCAGTATTTT. This codes for CASSPRGTGTQYF.

The V gene is TRBV9, the J gene TRBJ2-3, with no clear D. V lost 0 bases, J lost 4 bases, and 6 bases lay in between. The CDR3 has 13 amino acids. The V gene's germline CDR1 is SGDLS and CDR2 YYNGEE. The CDR3 nucleotides read TGTGCCAGCAGCGTAGGTAGGCCAGATACGCAGTATTTT. Its protein product is CASSVGRPDTQYF.

This clonotype appeared a few times. J is TRBJ1-2 and V is TRBV7-3; D gene uncertain. V lost 5 bases, J lost 6 bases, and 13 bases lay in between. Germline V CDR1 and CDR2: SGHTA, FQGTGA. The CDR3 is made up of 13 amino acids. The CDR3 loop reads CASSRYTVDGYTF. The CDR3 region has the DNA TGTGCCAGCAGCCGATATACAGTTGATGGCTACACCTTC.

This clonotype was detected ten times or more. The chain is built from TRBV12-5 and TRBJ1-5; D unclear. V was shortened by 1 base and J by 11 bases, with 12 bases between the two germline ends. This CDR3 has 13 residues. CDR1 and CDR2 (germline): LGHNT, FRNRAP. The CDR3 DNA follows: TGTGCTAGTGGTTTGGACCGGGAAACCGCCCAGCATTTT. It codes for CASGLDRETAQHF.

This chain joins TRBV7-9 and TRBJ1-2, with TRBD1 identical over 9 bases. This CDR3 comprises 17 residues. With 6 bases clipped from V and 2 bases from J, the junction kept 13 bases outside the gene matches. CDR1 is SEHNR and CDR2 is FQNEAQ in the germline V gene (reference sequence). The CDR3 coding sequence is TGTGCCAGCAGAACACACAGGGGGCGCTCACCGAACTATGGCTACACCTTC. The encoded protein is CASRTHRGRSPNYGYTF.

The chain carries TRBV10-3 and TRBJ2-7, with D perhaps TRBD1 or TRBD2 (5 bases each). Germline V gene sequence: CDR1 ENHRY, CDR2 SYGVKD. Trimming took 2 bases from V and 6 from J, leaving 17 bases between them. CDR3 length equals 15 residues. CDR3 loop: CAISEGTRSAIEQYF. CDR3 coding DNA: TGTGCCATCAGTGAGGGGACGAGATCGGCGATCGAGCAGTACTTC.

V gene TRBV19 combines with J gene TRBJ1-5; D call uncertain. This CDR3 has 12 residues. V was trimmed by 3 bases and J by 10 bases, leaving 10 bases between them. Germline values: CDR1 LNHDA, CDR2 SQIVND (reference sequence). The CDR3 DNA reads TGTGCCAGTAGTATTGGTGAGTCCCCCCAGCATTTT. This sequence encodes CASSIGESPQHF.

The chain couples TRBV10-3 to TRBJ2-7; maybe TRBD1 (5 bases). The CDR3 spans 16 residues. V shed 7 bases and J shed 2 bases, with 21 bases lying between them. Germline loops: CDR1 ENHRY, CDR2 SYGVKD. In DNA, the CDR3 is TGTGCCATCACTGGCAAAGCTAATAAGGGGACCTACGAGCAGTACTTC. Translating gives CAITGKANKGTYEQYF.

This clonotype was observed many times. V and J are TRBV4-2 and TRBJ2-5; the D gene is possibly TRBD2 (6 bases). V gave up 4 bases and J gave up 6 bases, with 21 bases separating them. The CDR3 runs 16 residues. Germline values: CDR1 LGHNA, CDR2 YNFKEQ. CDR3 DNA sequence: TGTGCCAGCAGCCGGGAGCTGGGACTTCAAGCAAAGACCCAGTACTTC. It encodes CASSRELGLQAKTQYF.

At least ten counts were recorded for this clonotype. The rearrangement uses TRBV13 and TRBJ2-5, with 12 positions matching TRBD2. Germline-derived CDR1 and CDR2 are PRHDT and FYEKMQ (reference sequence). V lost 2 bases, J lost 4 bases, and 5 bases stayed unmatched. This CDR3 is 16 amino acids long. CDR3 sequence (DNA): TGTGCCAGCAGCTTAACCGAGACTAGCGGGGGAGAGACCCAGTACTTC. It specifies CASSLTETSGGETQYF.

The V and J genes are TRBV20-1 and TRBJ2-7, with 9 bases matching TRBD1. Germline V gene data show CDR1 as DFQATT and CDR2 as SNEGSKA (reference sequence). Germline trimming cut 3 bases from V and 3 bases from J; bases unmatched to any gene: 9. The CDR3 extends over 15 amino acids. CDR3 sequence: CSARGDREGFYEQYF. The CDR3 DNA reads TGCAGTGCTAGGGGGGACAGGGAGGGATTCTACGAGCAGTACTTC.

A note on this clonotype: One end of the junction varies from germline; a read error may be responsible. The genes are TRBV24-1 and TRBJ1-5; D gene unclear. Germline CDR1 and CDR2: KGHDR and SFDVKD. The CDR3 length is 14 residues. CDR3 in DNA: TGCAGTGCGGAATCAGCGCTTAGCAATCAGCCCCAGCATTTT. It encodes CSAESALSNQPQHF.

Concerning this clonotype: Being one base from a much bigger clone, this may be a read error. V usage is TRBV27 and J usage is TRBJ1-1, with D unclear. Germline V lookup: CDR1 MNHEY, CDR2 SMNVEV (reference sequence). The CDR3 is 13 amino acids. DNA for the CDR3: TGTGCCAGCAGTTTGTGGGTGAACACTGAAGCTTCCTTT. Encoded protein: CASSLWVNTEASF.

This chain connects TRBV10-1 to TRBJ1-5; TRBD1 might be the D (6 bases). From germline, CDR1 is WNHNN and CDR2 SYGVQD (reference sequence). V lost 4 bases and J 0 bases, leaving 13 bases between the germline ends. CDR3 length: 16 residues. CDR3 nucleotide sequence: TGCGCCAGCAGTGCAACCGACAGGAGTAGCAATCAGCCCCAGCATTTT. This codes for CASSATDRSSNQPQHF.

To note about this clonotype: Compared with germline, one end of the junction differs, possibly owing to a read error. This sequence joins TRBV15 and TRBJ2-7, with 9 bases fitting TRBD1. CDR1 is LNHNV, CDR2 YYDKDF, per germline (reference sequence). CDR3 length: 15 residues. CDR3 nucleotides: TGTGCCAGCAGCTCCCGGGACAGGGCAATTCACGAGCAGTACTTC. Translated: CASSSRDRAIHEQYF.

This clonotype was observed a handful of times. J is TRBJ2-5 and V is TRBV30, with TRBD2 matching over 8 bases. The trim removed 2 bases at V and 4 bases at J, leaving 3 bases unmatched. CDR1 GTSNPN and CDR2 SVGIG come from the germline V gene (reference sequence). The CDR3 is made up of 13 amino acids. This CDR3 is CAWSIGRGETQYF. For the CDR3, the DNA is TGTGCCTGGAGTATCGGGAGGGGAGAGACCCAGTACTTC.

The V gene is TRBV9, the J gene TRBJ2-7; TRBD2 might be the D (5 bases). With 4 bases removed from V and 3 bases from J, the gap between germline ends came to 8 bases. Germline assignment: CDR1 SGDLS and CDR2 YYNGEE. The CDR3 runs to 12 residues. The CDR3 loop reads CASSKGGYEQYF. The CDR3 DNA reads TGTGCCAGCAGCAAAGGAGGCTACGAGCAGTACTTC.

This clonotype has at least ten counts. The genes are TRBV7-9 and TRBJ1-2; perhaps TRBD1 as D (5 bases). The CDR3 is 15 residues long. Germline CDR1 reads SEHNR; CDR2 reads FQNEAQ (reference sequence). The ends were cut back, 3 bases at V and 2 bases at J, with 13 bases in the middle. The CDR3 region is CASSFSGTPNYGYTF. The CDR3 nucleotides are TGTGCCAGCAGCTTCAGCGGGACGCCCAACTATGGCTACACCTTC. Complete variable domain (other parts from reference TRBV7-9 and TRBJ1-2): DTGVSQNPRHKITKRGQNVTFRCDPISEHNRLYWYRQTLGQGPEFLTYFQNEAQLEKSRLLSDRFSAERPKGSFSTLEIQRTEQGDSAMYLCASSFSGTPNYGYTFGSGTRLTVV.

A few counts support this clonotype. The chain combines TRBV7-8 with TRBJ2-7; the match to TRBD1 covers 8 bases. V was clipped by 1 base and J by 2 bases; unmatched bases: 1. Per the germline V gene, CDR1 is SGHVS and CDR2 is FQNEAQ. This CDR3 spans 14 amino acids. The CDR3: CASSLGDRPYEQYF. In DNA, the CDR3 is TGTGCCAGCAGCTTAGGGGACAGGCCCTACGAGCAGTACTTC.

Many counts were recorded for this clonotype. The chain recombines TRBV19 with TRBJ2-7, with no clear D. V was clipped by 6 bases and J by 0 bases, with 12 bases between them. Germline V CDR1 and CDR2: LNHDA, SQIVND (reference sequence). The CDR3 has 14 residues. DNA of the CDR3: TGTGCCAGTAGCCCCTTGGGCGCCTCCTACGAGCAGTACTTC. Protein product: CASSPLGASYEQYF.

The chain carries TRBV15 and TRBJ2-3, with D perhaps TRBD1 (5 bases). V lost 0 bases and J 4 bases, leaving 17 bases between the germline ends. Germline-derived CDR1 and CDR2 are LNHNV and YYDKDF (reference sequence). CDR3 length: 17 residues. The CDR3 here is CATSRDSIRVSADTQYF. CDR3 coding DNA: TGTGCCACCAGCAGAGATTCGATCAGGGTATCAGCAGATACGCAGTATTTT.

V and J are TRBV7-9 and TRBJ2-7; a possible D gene is TRBD1 (6 bases). The germline V and J ends were trimmed by 5 bases and 2 bases, with 10 bases remaining between them. Germline V lookup: CDR1 SEHNR, CDR2 FQNEAQ (reference sequence). This CDR3 contains 13 residues. As DNA, the CDR3 is TGTGCCAGCAGCCGGGACATGACCTACGAGCAGTACTTC. It is translated as CASSRDMTYEQYF. Full variable domain (remainder filled in from reference TRBV7-9 and TRBJ2-7): DTGVSQNPRHKITKRGQNVTFRCDPISEHNRLYWYRQTLGQGPEFLTYFQNEAQLEKSRLLSDRFSAERPKGSFSTLEIQRTEQGDSAMYLCASSRDMTYEQYFGPGTRLTVT.

This sequence joins TRBV20-1 and TRBJ2-7; 8 nucleotides align to TRBD2. This CDR3 comprises 14 residues. The ends lost 5 bases at V and 0 bases at J; junction bases unmatched: 6. Germline assignment: CDR1 DFQATT and CDR2 SNEGSKA (reference sequence). The CDR3 spells CSALSGTYSYEQYF. Here the CDR3 DNA reads TGCAGTGCTCTTAGCGGGACCTACTCCTACGAGCAGTACTTC.

The chain employs TRBV7-8 and TRBJ2-2, with D unresolved. Trimming left V 11 bases short and J 4 bases short, with 14 bases between. The CDR3 has 13 amino acids. Germline CDR1 SGHVS, CDR2 FQNEAQ. The chain's CDR3 is CAHTPRGTGELFF. Here the CDR3 DNA reads TGTGCCCACACTCCTAGAGGCACCGGGGAGCTGTTTTTT.

This clonotype was detected only a few times. V gene TRBV29-1 combines with J gene TRBJ2-7; D may be TRBD1 or TRBD2 (5 bases each). This CDR3 is 13 amino acids long. The germline V gene encodes CDR1 SQVTM and CDR2 ANQGSEA. V shed 1 base and J shed 1 base, with 8 bases lying between them. The CDR3 is CSVEGDGSYEQYF. CDR3 DNA sequence: TGCAGCGTTGAAGGGGACGGTTCCTACGAGCAGTACTTC.